The clone carrying this T cell receptor beta chain showed up just a few times. Its antigen remains unknown. The data were obtained in a study of T-cell reconstitution after alpha-beta-depleted transplantation in children. V shed 0 bases, J shed 5 bases, and the junction held 4 bases outside the gene matches. The CDR3 covers 15 residues. Germline V gives CDR1 DFQATT, CDR2 SNEGSKA (reference sequence). Preparation of the TCRbeta library used unique molecular identifiers. MiXCR, run by TCRdb on the PCR reads, gives a single entry per CDR3 protein. The sample holds approximately 630,000 distinct CDR3 sequences; approximately 14% are singletons and the top ten take around 0.79%. Study outcomes and limitations: Among T cells one year after transplant, newly produced cells accounted for most counts and diversity. As was reported, about two months after transplant, alpha-beta T cells came from several hundred expanded graft clones. The study traced high day-60 TCRbeta diversity in some patients to surviving recipient T cells and thymic progenitors.

The V gene is TRBV20-1, the J gene TRBJ2-1; 10 bases are shared with TRBD2. The source was PBMCs, collected before TCRalphabeta/CD19-depleted stem cell transplant. The receptor's source is a girl under 10 years old with congenital amegakaryocytic thrombocytopenia, due to receive a stem cell transplant. Here the CDR3 DNA reads TGCAGTGCTAGAGACGGACTAGCGGTAGACAATGAGCAGTTCTTC. This codes for CSARDGLAVDNEQFF.